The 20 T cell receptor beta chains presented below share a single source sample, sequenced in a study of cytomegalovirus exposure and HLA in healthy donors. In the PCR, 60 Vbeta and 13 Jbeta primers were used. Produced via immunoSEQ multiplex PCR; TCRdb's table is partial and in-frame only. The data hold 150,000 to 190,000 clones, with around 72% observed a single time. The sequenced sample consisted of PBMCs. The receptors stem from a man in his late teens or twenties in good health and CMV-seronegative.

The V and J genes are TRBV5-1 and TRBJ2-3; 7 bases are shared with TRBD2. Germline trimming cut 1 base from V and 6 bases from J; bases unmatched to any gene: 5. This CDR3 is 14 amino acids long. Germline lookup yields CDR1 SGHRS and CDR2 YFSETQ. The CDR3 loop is CASSLSGNWDTQYF. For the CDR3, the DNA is TGCGCCAGCAGCTTGAGCGGGAACTGGGATACGCAGTATTTT.

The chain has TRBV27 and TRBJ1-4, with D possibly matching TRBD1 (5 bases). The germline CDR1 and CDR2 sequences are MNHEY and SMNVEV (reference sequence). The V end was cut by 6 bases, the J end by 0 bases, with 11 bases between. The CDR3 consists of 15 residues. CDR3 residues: CASRTDISTNEKLFF. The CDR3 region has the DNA TGTGCCAGCAGGACGGACATTTCAACTAATGAAAAACTGTTTTTT.

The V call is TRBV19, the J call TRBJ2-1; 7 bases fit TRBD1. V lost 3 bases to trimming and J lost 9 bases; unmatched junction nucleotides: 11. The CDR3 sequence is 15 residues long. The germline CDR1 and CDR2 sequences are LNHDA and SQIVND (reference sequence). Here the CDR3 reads CASSMDRQIYGEQFF. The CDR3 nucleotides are TGTGCCAGTAGTATGGACAGGCAGATTTACGGTGAGCAGTTCTTC. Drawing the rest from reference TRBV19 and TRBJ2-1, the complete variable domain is DGGITQSPKYLFRKEGQNVTLSCEQNLNHDAMYWYRQDPGQGLRLIYYSQIVNDFQKGDIAEGYSVSREKKESFPLTVTSAQKNPTAFYLCASSMDRQIYGEQFFGPGTRLTVL.

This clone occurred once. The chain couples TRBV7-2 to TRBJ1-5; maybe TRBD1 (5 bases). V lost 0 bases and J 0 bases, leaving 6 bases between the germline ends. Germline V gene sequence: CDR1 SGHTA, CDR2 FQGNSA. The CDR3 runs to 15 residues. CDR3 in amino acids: CASSLAQGSNQPQHF. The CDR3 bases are TGTGCCAGCAGCTTAGCTCAGGGTAGCAATCAGCCCCAGCATTTT.

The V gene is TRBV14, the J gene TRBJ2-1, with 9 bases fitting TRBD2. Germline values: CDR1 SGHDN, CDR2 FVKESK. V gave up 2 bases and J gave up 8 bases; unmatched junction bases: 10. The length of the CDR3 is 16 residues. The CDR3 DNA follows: TGTGCCAGCAGCCAAAGTAGGCGGCTAGCGGGATATGAGCAGTTCTTC. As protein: CASSQSRRLAGYEQFF.

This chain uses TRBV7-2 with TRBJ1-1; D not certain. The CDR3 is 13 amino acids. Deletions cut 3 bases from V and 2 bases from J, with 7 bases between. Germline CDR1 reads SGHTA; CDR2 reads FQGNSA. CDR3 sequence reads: CASSFPHNTEAFF. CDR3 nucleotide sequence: TGTGCCAGCAGCTTTCCCCATAACACTGAAGCTTTCTTT.

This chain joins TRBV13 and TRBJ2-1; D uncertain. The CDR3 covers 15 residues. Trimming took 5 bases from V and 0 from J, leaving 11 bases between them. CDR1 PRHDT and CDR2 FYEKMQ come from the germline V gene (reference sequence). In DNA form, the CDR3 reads TGTGCCAGCAGCCCACGTTCGAGCTCCTACAATGAGCAGTTCTTC. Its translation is CASSPRSSSYNEQFF. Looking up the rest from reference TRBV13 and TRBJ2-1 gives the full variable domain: AAGVIQSPRHLIKEKRETATLKCYPIPRHDTVYWYQQGPGQDPQFLISFYEKMQSDKGSIPDRFSAQQFSDYHSELNMSSLELGDSALYFCASSPRSSSYNEQFFGPGTRLTVL.

The CDR3 is CASSSPGYEQYF. As DNA, the CDR3 is TGTGCCAGCAGCTCCCCAGGGTACGAGCAGTACTTC. This chain uses TRBV6-5 with TRBJ2-7, with D perhaps matching TRBD1 (5 bases). Trimming cost V 6 bases and J 4 bases, with 10 bases left between them. This CDR3 has 12 amino acids. The germline V gene encodes CDR1 MNHEY and CDR2 SVGAGI.

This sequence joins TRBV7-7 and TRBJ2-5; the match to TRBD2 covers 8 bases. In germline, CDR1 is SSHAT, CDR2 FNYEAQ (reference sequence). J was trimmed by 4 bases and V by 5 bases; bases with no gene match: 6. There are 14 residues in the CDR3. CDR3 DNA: TGTGCCAGCAGCCGTGGGACTAGTGGAGAGACCCAGTACTTC. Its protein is CASSRGTSGETQYF.

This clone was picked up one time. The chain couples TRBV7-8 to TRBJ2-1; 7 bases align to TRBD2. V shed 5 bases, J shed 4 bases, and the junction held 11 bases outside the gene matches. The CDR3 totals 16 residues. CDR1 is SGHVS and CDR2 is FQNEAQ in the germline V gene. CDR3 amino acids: CASSLSGGGRYNEQFF. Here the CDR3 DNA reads TGTGCCAGCAGCCTATCGGGGGGAGGGCGGTACAATGAGCAGTTCTTC.

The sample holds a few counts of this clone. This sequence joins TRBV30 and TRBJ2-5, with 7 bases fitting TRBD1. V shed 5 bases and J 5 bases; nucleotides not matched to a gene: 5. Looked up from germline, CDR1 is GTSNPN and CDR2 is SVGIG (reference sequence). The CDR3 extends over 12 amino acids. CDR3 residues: CAWSDRVETQYF. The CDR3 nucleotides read TGTGCCTGGTCCGACAGGGTGGAGACCCAGTACTTC.

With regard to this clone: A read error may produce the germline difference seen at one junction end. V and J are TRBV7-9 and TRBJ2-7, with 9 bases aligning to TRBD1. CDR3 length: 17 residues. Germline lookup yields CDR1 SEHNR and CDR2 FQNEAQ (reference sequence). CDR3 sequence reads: CSSSLELGQGGATGQYF. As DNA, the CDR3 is TGTTCCAGCAGCTTAGAACTGGGACAGGGAGGGGCTACGGGGCAGTACTTC.

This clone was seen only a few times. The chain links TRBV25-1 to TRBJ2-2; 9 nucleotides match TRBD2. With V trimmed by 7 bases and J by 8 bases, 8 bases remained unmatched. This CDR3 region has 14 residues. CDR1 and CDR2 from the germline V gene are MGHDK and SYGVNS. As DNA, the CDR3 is TGTGCCAGCACCGGCGGGAGGGTAGCGGGGGAGCTGTTTTTT. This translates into CASTGGRVAGELFF.

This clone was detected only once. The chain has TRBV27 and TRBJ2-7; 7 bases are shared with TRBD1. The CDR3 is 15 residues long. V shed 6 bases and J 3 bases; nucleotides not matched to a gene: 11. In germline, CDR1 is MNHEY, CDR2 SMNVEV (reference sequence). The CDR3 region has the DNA TGTGCCAGCAGGCCACTGGGACAGAGGTTCTACGAGCAGTACTTC. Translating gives CASRPLGQRFYEQYF.

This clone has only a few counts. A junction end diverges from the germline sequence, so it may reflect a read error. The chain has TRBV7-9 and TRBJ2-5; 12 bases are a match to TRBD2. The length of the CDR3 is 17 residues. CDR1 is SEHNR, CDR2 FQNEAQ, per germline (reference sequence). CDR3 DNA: TGTTCCAGCAGCCGCCTACTAGCGGGAGGTATCCAAGAGACCCAGTACTTC. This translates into CSSSRLLAGGIQETQYF.

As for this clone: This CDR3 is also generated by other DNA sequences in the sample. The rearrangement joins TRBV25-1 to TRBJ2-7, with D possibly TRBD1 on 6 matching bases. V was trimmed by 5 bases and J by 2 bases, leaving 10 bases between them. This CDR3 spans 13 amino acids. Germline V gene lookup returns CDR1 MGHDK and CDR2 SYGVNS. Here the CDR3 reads CASSPRGPYEQYF. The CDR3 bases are TGTGCCAGCAGTCCCAGGGGTCCCTACGAGCAGTACTTC.

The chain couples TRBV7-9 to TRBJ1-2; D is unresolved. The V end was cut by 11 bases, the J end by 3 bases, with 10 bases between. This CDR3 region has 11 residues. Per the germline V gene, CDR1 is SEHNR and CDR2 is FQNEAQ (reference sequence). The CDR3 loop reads CAAWADYGYTF. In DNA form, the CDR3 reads TGTGCCGCCTGGGCCGACTATGGCTACACCTTC.

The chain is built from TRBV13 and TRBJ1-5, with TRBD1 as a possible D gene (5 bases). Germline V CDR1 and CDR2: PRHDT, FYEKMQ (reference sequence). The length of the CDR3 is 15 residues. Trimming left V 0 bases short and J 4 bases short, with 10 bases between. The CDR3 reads CASSLGRGVNQPQHF. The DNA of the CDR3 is TGTGCCAGCAGCTTAGGTCGGGGGGTGAATCAGCCCCAGCATTTT.

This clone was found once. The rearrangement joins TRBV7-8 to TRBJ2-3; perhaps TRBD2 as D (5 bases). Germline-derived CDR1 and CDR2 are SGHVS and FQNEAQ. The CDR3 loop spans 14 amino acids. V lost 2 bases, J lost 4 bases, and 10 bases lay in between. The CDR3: CASSLMLAPDTQYF. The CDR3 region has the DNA TGTGCCAGCAGCTTAATGCTAGCCCCAGATACGCAGTATTTT. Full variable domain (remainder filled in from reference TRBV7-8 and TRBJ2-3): GAGVSQSPRYKVAKRGQDVALRCDPISGHVSLFWYQQALGQGPEFLTYFQNEAQLDKSGLPSDRFFAERPEGSVSTLKIQRTQQEDSAVYLCASSLMLAPDTQYFGPGTRLTVL.

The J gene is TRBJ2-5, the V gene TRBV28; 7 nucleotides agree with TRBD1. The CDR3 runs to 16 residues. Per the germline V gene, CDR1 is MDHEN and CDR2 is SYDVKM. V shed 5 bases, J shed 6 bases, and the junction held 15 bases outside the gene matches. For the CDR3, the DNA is TGTGCCAGCAGTACCGGGCGACAGGGAACATTAAAGACCCAGTACTTC. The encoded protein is CASSTGRQGTLKTQYF.